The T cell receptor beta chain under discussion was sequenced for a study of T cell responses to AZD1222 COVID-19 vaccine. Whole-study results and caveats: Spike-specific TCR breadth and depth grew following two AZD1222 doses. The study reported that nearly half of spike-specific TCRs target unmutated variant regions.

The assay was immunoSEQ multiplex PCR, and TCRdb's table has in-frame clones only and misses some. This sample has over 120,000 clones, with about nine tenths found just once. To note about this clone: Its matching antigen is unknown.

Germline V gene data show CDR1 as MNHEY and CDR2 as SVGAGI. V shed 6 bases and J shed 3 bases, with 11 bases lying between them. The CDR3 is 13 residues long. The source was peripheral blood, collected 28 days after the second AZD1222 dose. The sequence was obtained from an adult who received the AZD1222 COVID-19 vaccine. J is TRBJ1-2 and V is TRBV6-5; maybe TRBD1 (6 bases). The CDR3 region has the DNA TGTGCCAGCAGGGGGGGCCTCTACTATGGCTACACCTTC. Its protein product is CASRGGLYYGYTF.